This T cell receptor beta chain was obtained from a study of CD8+CD57+ T cells in acquired aplastic anemia. Both TCR beta VDJ combination and CDR3 sequence profiling were carried out. Genomic DNA was the template for this profiling. In TCRdb, the reads were re-called with MiXCR into one record per CDR3 protein. The data hold hundreds of thousands of distinct CDR3 sequences, with about 70% observed a single time. V gave up 4 bases and J gave up 6 bases; unmatched junction bases: 10. This CDR3 spans 15 amino acids. CDR1 SGHVS and CDR2 FQNEAQ come from the germline V gene. Sequencing was done on a sample of sorted CD4+, CD8+, or CD8+CD57+ T cells (not recorded which) from PBMCs. This TCR came from a human donor in good health, serving as a control. This rearrangement joins TRBV7-8 to TRBJ2-7, with 9 nucleotides matching TRBD1. The CDR3 is CASSSKGQGTGEQYF. The CDR3 DNA reads as TGTGCCAGCAGCTCGAAAGGACAGGGGACGGGCGAGCAGTACTTC.